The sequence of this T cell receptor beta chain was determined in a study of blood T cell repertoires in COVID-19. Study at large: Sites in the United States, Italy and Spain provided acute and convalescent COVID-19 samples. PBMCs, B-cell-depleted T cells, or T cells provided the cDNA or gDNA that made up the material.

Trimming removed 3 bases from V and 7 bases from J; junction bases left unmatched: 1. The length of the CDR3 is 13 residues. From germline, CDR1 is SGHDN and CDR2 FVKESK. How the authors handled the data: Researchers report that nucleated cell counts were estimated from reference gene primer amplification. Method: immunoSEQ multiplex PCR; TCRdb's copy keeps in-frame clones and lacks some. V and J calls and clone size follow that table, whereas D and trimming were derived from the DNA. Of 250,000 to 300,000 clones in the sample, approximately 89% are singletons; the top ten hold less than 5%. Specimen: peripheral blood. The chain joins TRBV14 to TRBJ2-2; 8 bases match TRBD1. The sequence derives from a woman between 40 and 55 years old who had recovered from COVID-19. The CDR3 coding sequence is TGTGCCAGCAGCCAGACAGGGGTCGGGGAGCTGTTTTTT. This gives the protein CASSQTGVGELFF.